This passage covers 21 T cell receptor beta chains from one sample sequenced in a study of blood T cells in healthy people across ages. For the second PCR, which ran for roughly 6 to 12 cycles, a sample-barcoded 5' primer and a J-beta primer mix were used. One entry per CDR3 protein results from TCRdb running MiXCR on the 5' RACE reads. This sample carries over 600,000 distinct CDR3 sequences, roughly 21% of them seen once, and the ten largest clones take under 4%. Sequencing used blood. These receptors all stem from a man between 65 and 80 years old in good health.

The chain uses TRBV11-2 and TRBJ1-4; no firm D call. Trimming took off 3 bases at V and 8 bases at J, with 13 bases between the two ends. The CDR3 spans 14 residues. CDR1 and CDR2 from the germline V gene are SGHAT and FQNNGV. CDR3 residues: CASSLRGRVEKLFF. CDR3 nucleotides: TGTGCCAGCAGCTTGCGTGGGAGGGTCGAAAAACTGTTTTTT. Combining the CDR3 with reference TRBV11-2 and TRBJ1-4 gives the whole variable domain EAGVAQSPRYKIIEKRQSVAFWCNPISGHATLYWYQQILGQGPKLLIQFQNNGVVDDSQLPKDRFSAERLKGVDSTLKIQPAKLEDSAVYLCASSLRGRVEKLFFGSGTQLSVL.

As to this clonotype: A read error may account for a junction end that differs from germline. This rearrangement joins TRBV18 to TRBJ2-2, with 7 bases matching TRBD1. CDR1 and CDR2 from the germline V gene are KGHSH and LQKENI. There are 18 residues in the CDR3. The CDR3 bases are TGTGCCAGCTCACCACTATCGACAGGGACCTCCAACACCGGGGCGCTGTTTTTT. Translating it yields CASSPLSTGTSNTGALFF.

The V gene is TRBV7-9, the J gene TRBJ2-5; D is perhaps TRBD2 (6 bases). Trimming cost V 7 bases and J 4 bases, with 19 bases left between them. Germline CDR1 is SEHNR and CDR2 is FQNEAQ (reference sequence). The CDR3 is made up of 15 amino acids. CDR3 in amino acids: CASNPSGVEVETQYF. The CDR3, as DNA: TGTGCCAGCAACCCGTCGGGGGTGGAGGTAGAGACCCAGTACTTC.

This chain uses TRBV5-1 with TRBJ1-1, with D possibly matching TRBD1 (5 bases). Germline lookup yields CDR1 SGHRS and CDR2 YFSETQ. Deletions cut 6 bases from V and 0 bases from J, with 12 bases between. This CDR3 has 14 amino acids. The CDR3 region has the DNA TGCGCCAGCAACATAGGGGCCATGAACACTGAAGCTTTCTTT. The encoded protein is CASNIGAMNTEAFF.

This clonotype was counted ten times or more. The chain joins TRBV3-1 to TRBJ2-7, with D unresolved. This CDR3 region has 12 residues. Trimming cost V 2 bases and J 3 bases, with 5 bases left between them. Looked up from germline, CDR1 is LGHDT and CDR2 is YNNKEL (reference sequence). CDR3 amino acids: CASSQLNYEQYF. For the CDR3, the DNA is TGTGCCAGCAGCCAACTGAACTACGAGCAGTACTTC.

The chain is built from TRBV29-1 and TRBJ2-5; possibly TRBD1 for D (6 bases). Judging by the DNA end, TRBJ2-7 fits better; the J call may be wrong. This CDR3 spans 15 amino acids. Germline lookup yields CDR1 SQVTM and CDR2 ANQGSEA. The CDR3 here is CSVEDLGTPKGEQYF. For the CDR3, the DNA is TGCAGCGTTGAAGATCTCGGGACACCCAAAGGCGAGCAGTACTTC.

This chain joins TRBV6-2 or TRBV6-3 and TRBJ1-5; D gene unclear. Trimming shortened V by 5 bases and J by 3 bases, and 11 bases separated the two germline ends. Germline CDR1 reads MNHEY; CDR2 reads SVGEGT. The CDR3 sequence is 14 residues long. CDR3 residues: CASSPWTDNQPQHF. The CDR3 DNA reads as TGTGCCAGCAGTCCGTGGACGGACAATCAGCCCCAGCATTTT.

The chain uses TRBV2 and TRBJ1-5; maybe TRBD1 (6 bases). CDR3 length equals 16 residues. V was cut by 3 bases and J by 2 bases, with 14 bases left in between. The V gene's germline CDR1 is SNHLY and CDR2 FYNNEI. CDR3 protein: CASSEGARGGNQPQHF. The DNA of the CDR3 is TGTGCCAGCAGTGAGGGGGCGCGGGGAGGCAATCAGCCCCAGCATTTT. Filled out from reference TRBV2 and TRBJ1-5, the complete variable domain reads EPEVTQTPSHQVTQMGQEVILRCVPISNHLYFYWYRQILGQKVEFLVSFYNNEISEKSEIFDDQFSVERPDGSNFTLKIRSTKLEDSAMYFCASSEGARGGNQPQHFGDGTRLSIL.

Only a few counts were recorded for this clonotype. V usage is TRBV6-5 and J usage is TRBJ1-6, with 9 bases identical to TRBD1. CDR3 length: 17 residues. V lost 0 bases and J lost 5; bases outside the gene matches: 5. From germline, CDR1 is MNHEY and CDR2 SVGAGI. The CDR3 region is CASSYSNGQGNNSPLHF. DNA for the CDR3: TGTGCCAGCAGTTACTCAAACGGACAGGGGAATAATTCACCCCTCCACTTT.

This clonotype was seen more than once but under ten times. The gene calls are TRBV7-2 and TRBJ2-7; no definite D call. V was clipped by 1 base and J by 5 bases, with 15 bases between them. In germline, CDR1 is SGHTA, CDR2 FQGNSA. The CDR3 totals 15 residues. CDR3 DNA sequence: TGTGCCAGCAGCTTAGGTGGTGGGAAAGATCACGAGCAGTACTTC. Protein: CASSLGGGKDHEQYF.

This clonotype was counted only a few times. The gene calls are TRBV7-2 and TRBJ2-5; TRBD1 agrees at 7 bases. The J call is in doubt because the DNA end fits TRBJ2-7 better. The CDR3 has 13 residues. CDR1 SGHTA and CDR2 FQGNSA come from the germline V gene. The DNA of the CDR3 is TGTGCCAGCAGATCCCAGGGGGTAGGCGAGCAGTACTTC. Encoded protein: CASRSQGVGEQYF.

V and J are TRBV5-5 and TRBJ2-2; D remains unclear. Germline values: CDR1 SGHKS, CDR2 YYEKEE (reference sequence). The CDR3 covers 15 residues. V lost 2 bases to trimming and J lost 1 base, with 9 bases between them. This chain's CDR3 is CASSFKQLNTGELFF. Here the CDR3 DNA reads TGTGCCAGCAGCTTTAAGCAGTTGAACACCGGGGAGCTGTTTTTT.

The chain has TRBV2 and TRBJ2-4; D is ambiguous. The CDR3 consists of 15 residues. V lost 3 bases, J lost 0 bases, and 9 bases lay in between. Looked up from germline, CDR1 is SNHLY and CDR2 is FYNNEI. The CDR3 sequence: CASSDMMLAKNIQYF. CDR3 nucleotides: TGTGCCAGCAGTGACATGATGCTAGCCAAAAACATTCAGTACTTC.

The chain carries TRBV20-1 and TRBJ1-1; 7 bases are shared with TRBD1. This CDR3 comprises 14 residues. Germline lookup yields CDR1 DFQATT and CDR2 SNEGSKA (reference sequence). The V segment lost 4 bases and the J segment 2 bases; nucleotides outside the gene matches: 7. This CDR3 reads CSATSTGTNTEAFF. The CDR3 nucleotides read TGCAGTGCTACTTCGACAGGGACCAACACTGAAGCTTTCTTT.

This chain uses TRBV3-1 with TRBJ2-7; TRBD1 agrees at 7 bases. The CDR3 runs to 15 residues. With 1 base clipped from V and 9 bases from J, the junction kept 12 bases outside the gene matches. Germline V gene sequence: CDR1 LGHDT, CDR2 YNNKEL (reference sequence). CDR3 in DNA: TGTGCCAGCAGCCAAGGAAGGGGGCCCCACTCAGGGCAGTACTTC. Residues: CASSQGRGPHSGQYF.

This clonotype was picked up a small number of times. This rearrangement joins TRBV24-1 to TRBJ2-1; 11 nucleotides line up with TRBD2. CDR3 length: 16 residues. J gave up 6 bases and V 4 bases, and 7 bases lay outside the gene matches. CDR1 and CDR2 (germline): KGHDR, SFDVKD. The CDR3 here is CATSEPGTSGFNEQFF. CDR3 sequence (DNA): TGTGCCACCAGTGAGCCCGGGACTAGCGGATTCAATGAGCAGTTCTTC.

With regard to this clonotype: Compared with germline, one end of the junction differs, possibly owing to a read error. The V gene is TRBV7-2, the J gene TRBJ1-5; weak D call: TRBD1 (6 bases). The CDR3 runs to 16 residues. CDR1 and CDR2 from the germline V gene are SGHTA and FQGNSA. This chain's CDR3 is CVSSLSSGAIYQPQHF. CDR3 coding DNA: TGTGTCAGCAGCTTGAGTTCAGGGGCGATATATCAGCCCCAGCATTTT.

In this sample, this clonotype turned up a few times. This may stem from a read error, because a much larger clone lies one nucleotide away. The chain combines TRBV20-1 with TRBJ2-5, with D tentatively TRBD2 (5 bases). The CDR3 has 13 residues. CDR1 DFQATT and CDR2 SNEGSKA come from the germline V gene (reference sequence). V was shortened by 8 bases and J by 4 bases, with 17 bases between the two germline ends. This CDR3 reads CSPPTGNRETQYF. CDR3 DNA: TGCAGTCCCCCGACGGGGAACCGAGAGACCCAGTACTTC.

This clonotype occurred a few times. J is TRBJ2-2 and V is TRBV6-1, with 8 bases lining up with TRBD1. After removal of 6 bases from V and 2 bases from J, the junction contained 5 bases not matched to a gene. The CDR3 is 15 residues long. Germline lookup yields CDR1 MNHNS and CDR2 SASEGT. This CDR3 is CASRTQGGNTGELFF. The CDR3 region has the DNA TGTGCCAGCAGGACACAGGGGGGAAACACCGGGGAGCTGTTTTTT.

This clonotype was picked up one time. The V gene is TRBV19, the J gene TRBJ2-1; D might be TRBD2 (7 bases). CDR1 is LNHDA, CDR2 SQIVND, per germline (reference sequence). The CDR3 is 14 residues long. Trimming removed 10 bases from V and 2 bases from J, with 15 bases in between. The CDR3 DNA is TGTGCCACAGGTGGGCGGGGGCCCTACAATGAGCAGTTCTTC. It encodes CATGGRGPYNEQFF.

This clonotype was observed a few times. The chain couples TRBV20-1 to TRBJ2-5, with 11 bases aligning to TRBD2. The J call could be wrong; TRBJ2-7 is a better fit for the DNA end. This CDR3 has 15 residues. Germline CDR1 DFQATT, CDR2 SNEGSKA (reference sequence). In DNA form, the CDR3 reads TGCAGTGCTAGAGGACTAGGGACTAGCGGAGGCGAGCAGTACTTC. It yields the protein CSARGLGTSGGEQYF.